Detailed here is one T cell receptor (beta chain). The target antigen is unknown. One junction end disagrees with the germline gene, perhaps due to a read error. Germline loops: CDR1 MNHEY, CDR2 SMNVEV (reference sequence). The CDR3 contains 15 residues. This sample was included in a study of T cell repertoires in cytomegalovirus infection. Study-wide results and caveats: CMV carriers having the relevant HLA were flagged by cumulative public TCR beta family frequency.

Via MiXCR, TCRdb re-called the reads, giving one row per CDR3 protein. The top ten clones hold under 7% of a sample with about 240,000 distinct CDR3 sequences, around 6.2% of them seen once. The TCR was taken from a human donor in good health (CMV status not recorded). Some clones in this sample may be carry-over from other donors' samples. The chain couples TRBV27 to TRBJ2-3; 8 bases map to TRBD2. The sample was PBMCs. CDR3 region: CASRLAGSRTDTQYF. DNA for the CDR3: TGTGCCAGCCGTTTAGCGGGGAGTCGCACAGATACGCAGTATTTT.